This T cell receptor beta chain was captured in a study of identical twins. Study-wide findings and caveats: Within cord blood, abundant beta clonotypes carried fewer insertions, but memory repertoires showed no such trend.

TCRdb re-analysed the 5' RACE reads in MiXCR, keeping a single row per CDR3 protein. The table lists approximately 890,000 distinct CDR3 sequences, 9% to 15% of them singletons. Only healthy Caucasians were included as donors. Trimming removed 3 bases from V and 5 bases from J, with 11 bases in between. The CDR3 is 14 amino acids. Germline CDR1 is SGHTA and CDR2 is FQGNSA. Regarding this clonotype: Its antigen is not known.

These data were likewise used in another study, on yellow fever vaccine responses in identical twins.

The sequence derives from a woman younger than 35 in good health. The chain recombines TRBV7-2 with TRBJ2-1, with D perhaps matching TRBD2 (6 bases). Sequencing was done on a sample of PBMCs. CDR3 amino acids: CASSFRLANNEQFF. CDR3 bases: TGTGCCAGCAGCTTCCGCCTAGCGAACAATGAGCAGTTCTTC.